This T cell receptor (beta chain) was captured by sequencing in a study of cytomegalovirus exposure and HLA in healthy donors. The repertoire was sequenced with immunoSEQ multiplex PCR; TCRdb's copy has only in-frame clones and lacks some. There are 260,000 or so clones in the sample; 85% to 90% occur only once, and less than 3% lies in the top ten. General study points: A few of the chains that were CMV-associated were confirmed in vitro to be specific for CMV antigens.

Regarding this clone: The antigen remains unidentified.

This CDR3 region has 15 residues. In germline, CDR1 is LNHDA, CDR2 SQIVND (reference sequence). The V gene lost 5 bases and the J gene lost 0 bases, with 14 bases spanning the gap. The V and J genes are TRBV19 and TRBJ2-7; D gene uncertain. Sequenced input: PBMCs. The origin of this receptor is a man younger than 35 in good health and CMV-seronegative. The CDR3 reads CASSGNSLASYEQYF. CDR3 in DNA: TGTGCCAGTAGTGGTAACTCCCTCGCCTCCTACGAGCAGTACTTC.